Below are 29 T cell receptor beta chains sequenced from a single sample in a study of early T cells in non-severe SARS-CoV-2 infection. TCRdb fed the 5' RACE reads into MiXCR, producing one record per CDR3 protein. This table has 20,000 to 25,000 distinct CDR3 sequences, approximately 4.5% appearing once. Source material: whole blood. These receptors all stem from an adult who was a healthcare worker with PCR-confirmed SARS-CoV-2 infection or an uninfected control (not recorded which).

This clonotype showed up many times. The rearrangement uses TRBV13 and TRBJ2-3; perhaps TRBD1 as D (5 bases). V lost 2 bases, J lost 5 bases, and 5 bases lay in between. CDR1 is PRHDT and CDR2 is FYEKMQ in the germline V gene (reference sequence). This CDR3 comprises 12 residues. The CDR3 sequence: CASSLQGDTQYF. The CDR3 nucleotides read TGTGCCAGCAGCTTACAGGGAGATACGCAGTATTTT.

This clonotype came up many times. The rearrangement links TRBV28 to TRBJ1-2; perhaps TRBD1 as D (6 bases). The V and J ends lost 11 bases and 5 bases respectively, with 12 bases between them. Germline CDR1 reads MDHEN; CDR2 reads SYDVKM. This CDR3 region has 11 residues. In nucleotides, the CDR3 is TGTGCCGGGGGGGCCCTTTATGGCTACACCTTC. Protein sequence: CAGGALYGYTF.

This clonotype was seen repeatedly, ten times or more. This rearrangement joins TRBV5-8 to TRBJ1-2; TRBD1 is a possible D gene (6 bases). Germline CDR1 SGHTS, CDR2 YDEGEE. V dropped 4 bases and J dropped 8 bases, with 15 bases sitting between them. This CDR3 has 13 residues. The CDR3: CASSLQGAGGYTF. CDR3 DNA sequence: TGTGCCAGCAGCCTACAGGGCGCCGGGGGCTACACCTTC.

This clonotype showed up many times. The chain combines TRBV5-4 with TRBJ2-2, with D perhaps matching TRBD2 (5 bases). V was pared by 3 bases and J by 2 bases, with 14 bases between. The germline CDR1 and CDR2 sequences are SGHNT and YYREEE (reference sequence). This CDR3 comprises 16 residues. CDR3 DNA sequence: TGTGCCAGCAGCTCCCCATTTGCGGGCAACACCGGGGAGCTGTTTTTT. Encoded protein: CASSSPFAGNTGELFF.

There are many counts of this clonotype. This sequence joins TRBV6-5 and TRBJ2-5, with TRBD2 identical over 12 bases. CDR1 and CDR2 from the germline V gene are MNHEY and SVGAGI. Trimming cost V 5 bases and J 3 bases; bases outside gene matches: 7. This CDR3 has 16 residues. The CDR3 loop is CASSRGLAGSKETQYF. As DNA, the CDR3 is TGTGCCAGCAGTCGTGGACTAGCGGGATCGAAAGAGACCCAGTACTTC.

This clonotype has a handful of counts. The chain uses TRBV20-1 and TRBJ1-1, with a tentative D call TRBD1 (5 bases). V lost 3 bases and J lost 5, with 13 bases in between. The V gene's germline CDR1 is DFQATT and CDR2 SNEGSKA (reference sequence). The CDR3 spans 13 residues. CDR3 sequence (DNA): TGCAGTGCTAGGGTAATTGGGGGGACTGAAGCTTTCTTT. This gives the protein CSARVIGGTEAFF.

J is TRBJ1-6 and V is TRBV7-3, with D possibly being TRBD1 (5 bases). The CDR3 is 15 amino acids. CDR1 and CDR2 (germline): SGHTA, FQGTGA. Trimming stripped 1 base from V and 7 bases from J, with 11 bases between. The CDR3 sequence is CASSLNRSPNSPLHF. For the CDR3, the DNA is TGTGCCAGCAGCTTAAACAGGTCCCCGAATTCACCCCTCCACTTT. Full variable domain (missing parts from reference TRBV7-3 and TRBJ1-6): GAGVSQTPSNKVTEKGKYVELRCDPISGHTALYWYRQSLGQGPEFLIYFQGTGAADDSGLPNDRFFAVRPEGSVSTLKIQRTERGDSAVYLCASSLNRSPNSPLHFGNGTRLTVT.

This clonotype was seen repeatedly, ten times or more. This rearrangement joins TRBV4-3 to TRBJ2-1; TRBD2 might be the D (5 bases). Germline-derived CDR1 and CDR2 are LGHNA and YSLEER. The CDR3 consists of 14 residues. V shed 4 bases and J shed 4 bases, with 11 bases lying between them. The CDR3 DNA sequence: TGCGCCAGCAGCCCCGGACTGTCTTACAATGAGCAGTTCTTC. Translation: CASSPGLSYNEQFF.

This clonotype was seen ten or more times. The CDR3 bases are TGTGCCAGCAGTTACTCGGAGTTGATAGCGGGAACCGGGGAGCTGTTTTTT. This sequence encodes CASSYSELIAGTGELFF. The V and J genes are TRBV6-5 and TRBJ2-2; TRBD2 matches 8 bases. Germline V gene lookup returns CDR1 MNHEY and CDR2 SVGAGI. This CDR3 comprises 17 residues. V trimming: 0 bases; J trimming: 5 bases; junction bases outside the gene matches: 8.

This clonotype was picked up many times. This chain uses TRBV6-5 with TRBJ1-1; 9 nucleotides match TRBD1. The V and J ends lost 7 bases and 2 bases, in that order; junction bases with no gene match: 11. This CDR3 spans 16 amino acids. Per germline, CDR1 MNHEY and CDR2 SVGAGI. In nucleotides, the CDR3 is TGTGCCAGCACGGGACAGGGCATCGGGCCAAACACTGAAGCTTTCTTT. Its protein product is CASTGQGIGPNTEAFF.

This clonotype was picked up many times. V usage is TRBV28 and J usage is TRBJ2-2; 11 positions agree with TRBD2. The V and J ends lost 3 bases and 4 bases, in that order; junction bases with no gene match: 1. The CDR3 totals 15 residues. In germline, CDR1 is MDHEN, CDR2 SYDVKM. As DNA, the CDR3 is TGTGCCAGCAGTTTGGGACTAGCGGTCACCGGGGAGCTGTTTTTT. The encoded protein is CASSLGLAVTGELFF.

This clonotype was counted many times. The chain links TRBV5-1 to TRBJ1-1; maybe TRBD1 (6 bases). The V gene's germline CDR1 is SGHRS and CDR2 YFSETQ. Deletions cut 1 base from V and 0 bases from J, with 13 bases between. The CDR3 is 16 residues long. The CDR3 nucleotides are TGCGCCAGCAGCTTGCGGGGGGCCTCACTGAACACTGAAGCTTTCTTT. As protein: CASSLRGASLNTEAFF.

This clonotype occurred a few times. The CDR3 is CASIRTSGSGEQFF. The CDR3 bases are TGTGCCAGCATCCGGACTAGCGGATCTGGGGAGCAGTTCTTC. V usage is TRBV6-6 and J usage is TRBJ2-1, with 10 bases identical to TRBD2. CDR3 length: 14 amino acids. V was pared by 7 bases and J by 10 bases, with 10 bases of the junction left unmatched. Per germline, CDR1 MNHNY and CDR2 SVGAGI (reference sequence).

By frequency in the sample, this clonotype is medium-sized (0.01 to 0.1%). The rearrangement uses TRBV6-1 and TRBJ2-2, with 12 bases aligning to TRBD1. The V gene's germline CDR1 is MNHNS and CDR2 SASEGT. The CDR3 loop spans 16 amino acids. V lost 7 bases, J lost 7 bases, and 10 bases stayed unmatched. The CDR3 reads CASTVGTGGAGGELFF. For the CDR3, the DNA is TGTGCCAGCACCGTGGGGACAGGGGGCGCCGGCGGGGAGCTGTTTTTT.

This clonotype was observed a few times. This chain joins TRBV10-3 and TRBJ1-2, with 7 positions matching TRBD1. V lost 6 bases to trimming and J lost 7 bases; unmatched junction nucleotides: 5. Germline-derived CDR1 and CDR2 are ENHRY and SYGVKD. The CDR3 is made up of 12 amino acids. CDR3 sequence (DNA): TGTGCCATCAGCGGACAGGCGAGTGGCTACACCTTC. It codes for CAISGQASGYTF.

This chain connects TRBV13 to TRBJ2-7; 10 bases line up with TRBD1. Germline loops: CDR1 PRHDT, CDR2 FYEKMQ (reference sequence). The ends lost 3 bases at V and 5 bases at J; junction bases unmatched: 10. The length of the CDR3 is 16 residues. The CDR3 loop reads CASSFLLGTGVNEQYF. DNA for the CDR3: TGTGCCAGCAGCTTCTTATTAGGGACAGGGGTCAACGAGCAGTACTTC.

This clonotype was counted at least ten times. This chain connects TRBV29-1 to TRBJ2-7; 7 nucleotides match TRBD1. Trimming at V came to 4 bases and at J to 1 base, leaving 7 bases not matched to a gene. The CDR3 covers 14 residues. Germline-derived CDR1 and CDR2 are SQVTM and ANQGSEA. Here the CDR3 DNA reads TGCAGCGTTGCCGGGGCAGGGGGATCCTACGAGCAGTACTTC. Translation: CSVAGAGGSYEQYF.

This clonotype was seen at least ten times. The chain couples TRBV18 to TRBJ1-2, with 7 bases matching TRBD1. The CDR3 has 13 residues. Germline loops: CDR1 KGHSH, CDR2 LQKENI. With 4 bases clipped from V and 8 bases from J, the junction kept 7 bases outside the gene matches. CDR3 nucleotide sequence: TGTGCCAGCTCACTAGACAGGGATAACGGCTACACCTTC. Amino acid sequence: CASSLDRDNGYTF.

Ten or more counts support this clonotype. The CDR3 reads CSVEGGVKTQYF. In DNA, the CDR3 is TGCAGCGTTGAAGGGGGGGTGAAGACCCAGTACTTC. The chain employs TRBV29-1 and TRBJ2-5; a possible D gene is TRBD2 (6 bases). Germline-derived CDR1 and CDR2 are SQVTM and ANQGSEA. This CDR3 comprises 12 residues. Trimming pared 1 base from V and 6 bases from J, leaving 9 bases between. The variable domain in full, with the rest retrieved from reference TRBV29-1 and TRBJ2-5, is SAVISQKPSRDICQRGTSLTIQCQVDSQVTMMFWYRQQPGQSLTLIATANQGSEATYESGFVIDKFPISRPNLTFSTLTVSNMSPEDSSIYLCSVEGGVKTQYFGPGTRLLVL.

This clonotype occurred many times. The V gene is TRBV2, the J gene TRBJ1-1; D call uncertain. The CDR3 length is 15 residues. The germline V gene encodes CDR1 SNHLY and CDR2 FYNNEI. V was trimmed by 3 bases and J by 10 bases, leaving 21 bases between them. The CDR3 here is CASSDMSILEGRAFF. The CDR3 nucleotides read TGTGCCAGCAGTGATATGAGTATTTTGGAAGGGAGAGCTTTCTTT.

This clonotype was picked up many times. The V gene is TRBV7-9, the J gene TRBJ1-1; TRBD1 aligns across 9 bases. Germline loops: CDR1 SEHNR, CDR2 FQNEAQ (reference sequence). V lost 6 bases and J lost 0; bases outside the gene matches: 8. The CDR3 loop spans 16 amino acids. The CDR3 loop reads CASSRDRGNMNTEAFF. The CDR3 DNA reads TGTGCCAGCAGTCGTGACAGGGGGAATATGAACACTGAAGCTTTCTTT.

There are many counts of this clonotype. The chain carries TRBV10-2 and TRBJ1-5; 8 bases fit TRBD1. CDR1 and CDR2 from the germline V gene are WSHSY and SAAADI. The junction had 3 bases not matched to a gene; V was cut back by 6 bases and J by 5 bases. This CDR3 has 13 residues. The CDR3: CASRDRDHQPQHF. The DNA for the CDR3 is TGCGCCAGCAGGGACAGGGATCATCAGCCCCAGCATTTT.

The table lists this clonotype with a few counts. This chain uses TRBV19 with TRBJ2-1, with 10 nucleotides matching TRBD2. V lost 5 bases, J lost 4 bases, and 5 bases stayed unmatched. CDR1 and CDR2 from the germline V gene are LNHDA and SQIVND (reference sequence). CDR3 size: 15 residues. The CDR3 nucleotides are TGTGCCAGTAGTGCGGGACTAGCGACGTACAATGAGCAGTTCTTC. It encodes CASSAGLATYNEQFF.

A few counts support this clonotype. The rearrangement joins TRBV28 to TRBJ2-7; D is possibly TRBD1 (5 bases). Germline V gene data show CDR1 as MDHEN and CDR2 as SYDVKM. V was pared by 3 bases and J by 0 bases, with 12 bases between. There are 15 residues in the CDR3. The CDR3 bases are TGTGCCAGCAGTTTTTTTGCCAGGGTCTCCTACGAGCAGTACTTC. Protein: CASSFFARVSYEQYF.

This clonotype occurred many times. The chain employs TRBV2 and TRBJ2-2, with D perhaps assigned TRBD1 or TRBD2 (5 bases each). There are 13 residues in the CDR3. Trimming took 2 bases from V and 7 from J, leaving 8 bases between them. The germline CDR1 and CDR2 sequences are SNHLY and FYNNEI. CDR3 protein: CASSELGDGELFF. CDR3 DNA sequence: TGTGCCAGCAGTGAATTGGGGGACGGGGAGCTGTTTTTT.

V gene TRBV3-1 combines with J gene TRBJ1-1; 7 positions match TRBD1. Germline V gene data show CDR1 as LGHDT and CDR2 as YNNKEL (reference sequence). V lost 6 bases and J lost 7; bases outside the gene matches: 8. The CDR3 is made up of 13 amino acids. The chain's CDR3 is CASSYRGEIEAFF. CDR3 sequence (DNA): TGTGCCAGCAGTTACAGGGGCGAAATTGAAGCTTTCTTT.

This clonotype has ten or more counts. The chain uses TRBV2 and TRBJ2-1; perhaps TRBD2 as D (5 bases). Trimming left V 0 bases short and J 4 bases short, with 10 bases between. Per the germline V gene, CDR1 is SNHLY and CDR2 is FYNNEI. The CDR3 extends over 15 amino acids. The CDR3 DNA reads as TGTGCCAGCAGTGAAGCAAGCGGATTATACAATGAGCAGTTCTTC. This gives the protein CASSEASGLYNEQFF.

This clonotype was detected only a few times. This sequence joins TRBV20-1 and TRBJ2-7, with TRBD1 matching over 9 bases. J gave up 2 bases and V 0 bases, and 11 bases lay outside the gene matches. The germline V gene encodes CDR1 DFQATT and CDR2 SNEGSKA (reference sequence). This CDR3 region has 17 residues. Here the CDR3 DNA reads TGCAGTGCTAGAGACCGAACAGGGGGCCCCGTCCCCTACGAGCAGTACTTC. It codes for CSARDRTGGPVPYEQYF.

Ten or more counts support this clonotype. The rearrangement links TRBV14 to TRBJ1-2, with D hard to call. CDR1 is SGHDN and CDR2 is FVKESK in the germline V gene. The V gene lost 0 bases and the J gene lost 3 bases, with 5 bases spanning the gap. CDR3 length equals 13 residues. The CDR3 nucleotides read TGTGCCAGCAGCCAAGAGACTGACTATGGCTACACCTTC. Protein sequence: CASSQETDYGYTF. The variable domain in full, with the rest retrieved from reference TRBV14 and TRBJ1-2, is EAGVTQFPSHSVIEKGQTVTLRCDPISGHDNLYWYRRVMGKEIKFLLHFVKESKQDESGMPNNRFLAERTGGTYSTLKVQPAELEDSGVYFCASSQETDYGYTFGSGTRLTVV.